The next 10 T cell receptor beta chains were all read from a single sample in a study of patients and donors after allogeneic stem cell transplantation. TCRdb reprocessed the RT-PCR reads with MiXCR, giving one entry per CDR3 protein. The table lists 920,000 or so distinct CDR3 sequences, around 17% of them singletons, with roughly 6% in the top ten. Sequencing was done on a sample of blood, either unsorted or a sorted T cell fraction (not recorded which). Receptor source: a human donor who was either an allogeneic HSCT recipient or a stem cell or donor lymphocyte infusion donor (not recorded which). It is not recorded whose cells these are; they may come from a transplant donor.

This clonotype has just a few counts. The CDR3: CASSSLPGGTPKNEAFF. The CDR3 bases are TGTGCCAGCAGCTCCTTACCAGGGGGGACACCGAAGAATGAAGCTTTCTTT. This sequence joins TRBV5-6 and TRBJ1-1; the match to TRBD1 covers 7 bases. CDR3 size: 17 residues. Germline V CDR1 and CDR2: SGHDT, YYEEEE. V gave up 3 bases and J gave up 7 bases; unmatched junction bases: 18. The full variable domain, its missing parts supplied by reference TRBV5-6 and TRBJ1-1, is DAGVTQSPTHLIKTRGQQVTLRCSPKSGHDTVSWYQQALGQGPQFIFQYYEEEERQRGNFPDRFSGHQFPNYSSELNVNALLLGDSALYLCASSSLPGGTPKNEAFFGQGTRLTVV.

CDR3 coding DNA: TGTGCCAGCAGTGAAGCGTGGGATACCGGGACTGAAGCTTTCTTT. Amino acid sequence: CASSEAWDTGTEAFF. The rearrangement joins TRBV2 to TRBJ1-1; D gene unclear. The length of the CDR3 is 15 residues. The V end lost 0 bases, the J end lost 5 bases, and 13 bases lay between the germline ends. CDR1 is SNHLY, CDR2 FYNNEI, per germline.

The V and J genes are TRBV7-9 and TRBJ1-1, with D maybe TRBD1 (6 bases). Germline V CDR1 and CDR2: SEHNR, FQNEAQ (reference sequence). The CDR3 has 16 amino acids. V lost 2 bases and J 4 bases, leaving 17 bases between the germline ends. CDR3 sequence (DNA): TGTGCCAGCAGCTTACACGGCCTACAGGGAGGCACTGAAGCTTTCTTT. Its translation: CASSLHGLQGGTEAFF.

CDR3 sequence: CASSYPITGTVFTGELFF. For the CDR3, the DNA is TGTGCCAGCAGTTACCCTATAACCGGGACAGTATTTACCGGGGAGCTGTTTTTT. The chain is built from TRBV6-2 or TRBV6-3 and TRBJ2-2, with TRBD1 matching over 7 bases. The trim removed 2 bases at V and 5 bases at J, leaving 14 bases unmatched. The CDR3 is 18 amino acids. Germline values: CDR1 MNHEY, CDR2 SVGEGT.

This CDR3 is CASSDSYRGGRAKDNEQFF. DNA of the CDR3: TGTGCCAGCAGTGATTCTTATAGGGGCGGGAGGGCCAAAGACAATGAGCAGTTCTTC. V gene TRBV25-1 combines with J gene TRBJ2-1, with 9 positions matching TRBD2. Germline assignment: CDR1 MGHDK and CDR2 SYGVNS. This CDR3 is built from 19 residues. V lost 3 bases to trimming and J lost 5 bases; unmatched junction nucleotides: 17. Variable domain in full (rest from reference TRBV25-1 and TRBJ2-1): EADIYQTPRYLVIGTGKKITLECSQTMGHDKMYWYQQDPGMELHLIHYSYGVNSTEKGDLSSESTVSRIRTEHFPLTLESARPSHTSQYLCASSDSYRGGRAKDNEQFFGPGTRLTVL.

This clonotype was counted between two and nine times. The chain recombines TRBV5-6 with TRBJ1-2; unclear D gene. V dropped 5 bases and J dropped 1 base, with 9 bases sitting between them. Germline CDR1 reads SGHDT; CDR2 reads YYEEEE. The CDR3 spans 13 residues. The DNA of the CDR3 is TGTGCCAGCAGGTACGGGAGTAACTATGGCTACACCTTC. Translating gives CASRYGSNYGYTF.

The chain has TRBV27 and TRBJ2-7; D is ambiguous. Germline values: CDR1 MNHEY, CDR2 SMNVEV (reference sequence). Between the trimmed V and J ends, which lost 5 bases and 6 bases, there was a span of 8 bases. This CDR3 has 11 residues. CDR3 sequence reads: CASSNGREQYF. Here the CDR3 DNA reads TGTGCCAGCAGTAATGGGCGCGAGCAGTACTTC.

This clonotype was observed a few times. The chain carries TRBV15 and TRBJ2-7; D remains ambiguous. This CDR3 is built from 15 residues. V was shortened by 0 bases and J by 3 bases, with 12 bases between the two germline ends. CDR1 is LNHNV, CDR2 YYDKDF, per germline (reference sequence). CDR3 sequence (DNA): TGTGCCACCAGCAGAGATCAAGGTGGAAACTACGAGCAGTACTTC. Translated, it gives CATSRDQGGNYEQYF.

The CDR3 bases are TGCAGCGTTTTGGGGGCGTCGGGTTCCAGCGGCCCAGATACGCAGTATTTT. This translates into CSVLGASGSSGPDTQYF. This rearrangement joins TRBV29-1 to TRBJ2-3; a possible D gene is TRBD1 (6 bases). The CDR3 is made up of 17 amino acids. The germline V gene has CDR1 SQVTM and CDR2 ANQGSEA. V was shortened by 5 bases and J by 4 bases, with 25 bases between the two germline ends.

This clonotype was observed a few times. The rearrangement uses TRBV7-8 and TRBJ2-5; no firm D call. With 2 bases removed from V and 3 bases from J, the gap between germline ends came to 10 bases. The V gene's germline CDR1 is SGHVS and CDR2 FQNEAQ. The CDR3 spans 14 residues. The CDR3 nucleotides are TGTGCCAGCAGCTTACGGAGCACAAAAGAGACCCAGTACTTC. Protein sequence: CASSLRSTKETQYF.